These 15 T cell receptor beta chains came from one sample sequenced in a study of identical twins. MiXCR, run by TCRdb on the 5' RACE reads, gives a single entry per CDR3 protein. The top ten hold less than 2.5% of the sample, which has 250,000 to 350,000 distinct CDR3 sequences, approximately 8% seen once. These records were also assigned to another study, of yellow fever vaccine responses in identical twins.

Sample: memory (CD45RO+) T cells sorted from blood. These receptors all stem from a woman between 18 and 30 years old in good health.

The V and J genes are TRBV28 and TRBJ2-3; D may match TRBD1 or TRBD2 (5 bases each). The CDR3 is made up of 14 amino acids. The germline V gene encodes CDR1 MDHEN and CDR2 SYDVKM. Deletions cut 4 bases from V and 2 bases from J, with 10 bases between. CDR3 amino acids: CASSWGITTDTQYF. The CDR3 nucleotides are TGTGCCAGCAGTTGGGGGATAACCACAGATACGCAGTATTTT.

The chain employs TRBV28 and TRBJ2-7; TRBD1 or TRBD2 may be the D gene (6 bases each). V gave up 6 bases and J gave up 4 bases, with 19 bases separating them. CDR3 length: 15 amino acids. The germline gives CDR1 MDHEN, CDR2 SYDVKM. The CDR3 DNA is TGTGCCAGCAGCGGGGGCGGGACCTCGGTTTACGAGCAGTACTTC. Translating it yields CASSGGGTSVYEQYF. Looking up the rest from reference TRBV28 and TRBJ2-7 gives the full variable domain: DVKVTQSSRYLVKRTGEKVFLECVQDMDHENMFWYRQDPGLGLRLIYFSYDVKMKEKGDIPEGYSVSREKKERFSLILESASTNQTSMYLCASSGGGTSVYEQYFGPGTRLTVT.

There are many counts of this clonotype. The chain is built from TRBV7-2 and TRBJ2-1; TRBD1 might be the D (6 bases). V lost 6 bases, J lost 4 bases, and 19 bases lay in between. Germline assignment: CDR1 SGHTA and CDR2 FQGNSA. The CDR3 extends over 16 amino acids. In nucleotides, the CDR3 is TGTGCCAGCAGAAAGTGGGGGTCGGGGACATACAATGAGCAGTTCTTC. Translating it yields CASRKWGSGTYNEQFF.

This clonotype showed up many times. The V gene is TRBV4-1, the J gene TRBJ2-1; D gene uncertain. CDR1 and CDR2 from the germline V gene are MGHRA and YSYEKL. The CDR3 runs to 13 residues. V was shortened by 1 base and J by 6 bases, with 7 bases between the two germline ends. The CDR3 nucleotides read TGCGCCAGCAGCCAAGGGGTAGCCAATGAGCAGTTCTTC. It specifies CASSQGVANEQFF.

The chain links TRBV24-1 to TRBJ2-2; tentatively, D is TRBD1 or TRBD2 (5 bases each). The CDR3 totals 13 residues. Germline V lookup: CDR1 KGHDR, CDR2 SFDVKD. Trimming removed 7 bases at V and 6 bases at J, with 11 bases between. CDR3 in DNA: TGTGCCACCAGCCGGGACGCCGCCGGGGAGCTGTTTTTT. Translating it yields CATSRDAAGELFF.

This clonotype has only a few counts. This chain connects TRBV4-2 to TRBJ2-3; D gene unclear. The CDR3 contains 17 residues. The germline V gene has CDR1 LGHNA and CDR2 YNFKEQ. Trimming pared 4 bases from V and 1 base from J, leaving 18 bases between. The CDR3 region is CASSLDPGPRGTDTQYF. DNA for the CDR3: TGTGCCAGCAGCCTCGACCCCGGGCCAAGGGGCACAGATACGCAGTATTTT.

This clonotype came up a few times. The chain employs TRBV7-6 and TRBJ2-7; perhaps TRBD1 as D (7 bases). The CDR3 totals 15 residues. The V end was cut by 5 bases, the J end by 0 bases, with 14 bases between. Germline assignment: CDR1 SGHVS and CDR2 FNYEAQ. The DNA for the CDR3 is TGTGCCAGCAGCCGATCTCAGGGGGGCTCCTACGAGCAGTACTTC. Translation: CASSRSQGGSYEQYF.

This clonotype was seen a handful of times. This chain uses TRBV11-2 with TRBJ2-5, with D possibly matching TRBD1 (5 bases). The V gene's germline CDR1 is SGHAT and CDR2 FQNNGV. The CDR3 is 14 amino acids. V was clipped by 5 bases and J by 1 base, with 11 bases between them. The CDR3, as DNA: TGTGCCAGCAGCCCAGGACACTCCCAAGAGACCCAGTACTTC. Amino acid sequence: CASSPGHSQETQYF.

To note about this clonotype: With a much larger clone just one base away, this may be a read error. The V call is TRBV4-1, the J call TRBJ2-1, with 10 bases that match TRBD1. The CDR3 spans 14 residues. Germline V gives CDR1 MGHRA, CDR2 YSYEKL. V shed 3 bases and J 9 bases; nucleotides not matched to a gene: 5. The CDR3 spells CASSHGTGDSEQFF. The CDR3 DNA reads TGCGCCAGCAGCCATGGGACAGGGGACAGTGAGCAGTTCTTC.

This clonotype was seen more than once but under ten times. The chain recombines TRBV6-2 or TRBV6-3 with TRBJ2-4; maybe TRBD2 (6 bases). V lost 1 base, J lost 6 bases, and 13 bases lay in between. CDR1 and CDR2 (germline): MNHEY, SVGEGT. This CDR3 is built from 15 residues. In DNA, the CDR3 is TGTGCCAGCAGTTACTTTCCCCAGGGAGGAAACATTCAGTACTTC. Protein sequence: CASSYFPQGGNIQYF.

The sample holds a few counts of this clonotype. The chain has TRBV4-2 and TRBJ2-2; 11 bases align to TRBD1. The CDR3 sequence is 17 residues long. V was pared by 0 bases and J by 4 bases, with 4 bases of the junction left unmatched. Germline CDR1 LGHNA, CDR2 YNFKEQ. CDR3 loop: CASSQEGQGDSTGELFF. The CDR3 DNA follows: TGTGCCAGCAGCCAAGAGGGACAGGGGGATTCCACCGGGGAGCTGTTTTTT.

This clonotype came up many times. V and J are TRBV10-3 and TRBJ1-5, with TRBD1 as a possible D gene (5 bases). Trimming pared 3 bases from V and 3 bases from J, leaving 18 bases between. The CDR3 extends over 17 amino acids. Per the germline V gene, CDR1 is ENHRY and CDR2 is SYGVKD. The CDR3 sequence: CAISDGTLGVYNQPQHF. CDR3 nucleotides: TGTGCCATCAGTGACGGGACTCTAGGGGTCTACAATCAGCCCCAGCATTTT.

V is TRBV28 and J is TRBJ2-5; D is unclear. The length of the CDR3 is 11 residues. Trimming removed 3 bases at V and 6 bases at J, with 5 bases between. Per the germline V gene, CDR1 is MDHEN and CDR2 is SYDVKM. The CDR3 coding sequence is TGTGCCAGCAGTTTCGAGAAGACCCAGTACTTC. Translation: CASSFEKTQYF.

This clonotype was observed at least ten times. The CDR3 bases are TGTGCCAGCAGTTTATCGCTCGCTTTTGGCACTGAAGCTTTCTTT. It codes for CASSLSLAFGTEAFF. The J gene is TRBJ1-1, the V gene TRBV27; D not certain. Germline values: CDR1 MNHEY, CDR2 SMNVEV (reference sequence). This CDR3 is 15 amino acids long. Trimming stripped 0 bases from V and 4 bases from J, with 12 bases between.

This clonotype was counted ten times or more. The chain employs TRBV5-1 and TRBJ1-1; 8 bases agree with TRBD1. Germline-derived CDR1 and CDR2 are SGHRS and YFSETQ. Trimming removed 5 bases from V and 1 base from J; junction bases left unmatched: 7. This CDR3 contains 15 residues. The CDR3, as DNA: TGCGCCAGCAGACCCCTGGACAGGGAGAACACTGAAGCTTTCTTT. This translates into CASRPLDRENTEAFF.